This T cell receptor (beta chain) was documented in a study of spatial heterogeneity in lung cancer. The wider study: Alpha-chain sequences were detected in numbers that were consistently lower than beta-chain sequences. For tumor regions, TCR transcript counts showed a strong correlation with a T cell module score derived from matched bulk RNA-seq. In raw reads, more than nine appearances on average were recorded for each unique TCR and UMI combination.

TCRdb called the 5' RACE reads again in MiXCR, with one record for every CDR3 protein. The table includes over 9,000 distinct CDR3 sequences, 13% to 15% detected once. Per the germline V gene, CDR1 is SGHNT and CDR2 is YYREEE (reference sequence). The CDR3 consists of 12 residues. Trimming stripped 4 bases from V and 8 bases from J, with 10 bases between. This clonotype came up a few times. The antigen remains unidentified. The study, taken as a whole, reports: Tumor mutation counts were tracked by expanded intratumoral alpha and beta TCR counts.

Time point denoted: sample taken at primary tumor resection. Donors were over 70 untreated early-stage non-small cell lung cancer patients. The sequenced sample was lung tumor tissue, obtained at surgery. This sequence originates from a male donor with early-stage non-small cell lung cancer. The V and J genes are TRBV5-4 and TRBJ1-5; no definite D call. CDR3 coding DNA: TGTGCCAGCAGCCGCGGACGGGAGCCCCAGCATTTT. Its protein product is CASSRGREPQHF.